Below are 4 T cell receptor beta chains sequenced from a single sample in a study of blood T cell repertoires in COVID-19. Libraries were prepared by immunoSEQ multiplex PCR; TCRdb keeps only in-frame clonotypes and omits some of them. This sample has roughly 35,000 clones, with 78% found just once. The sample consisted of peripheral blood. Receptor source: a man older than 75 with acute or convalescent COVID-19.

The rearrangement joins TRBV4-1 to TRBJ1-2; a possible D gene is TRBD1 (5 bases). The CDR3 consists of 17 residues. Per the germline V gene, CDR1 is MGHRA and CDR2 is YSYEKL. V was pared by 4 bases and J by 8 bases, with 26 bases between. The DNA of the CDR3 is TGCGCCAGCAGCCCGCCTACCGATCAGGGAGGAGGAAGAGGCTACACCTTC. It codes for CASSPPTDQGGGRGYTF.

This clone was seen just once. The chain recombines TRBV5-6 with TRBJ2-5; perhaps TRBD2 as D (7 bases). V dropped 3 bases and J dropped 1 base, with 10 bases sitting between them. The CDR3 has 14 amino acids. CDR1 is SGHDT and CDR2 is YYEEEE in the germline V gene. CDR3 loop: CASSWRGGQETQYF. As DNA, the CDR3 is TGTGCCAGCAGCTGGAGGGGGGGCCAAGAGACCCAGTACTTC.

The chain combines TRBV27 with TRBJ2-7; 9 nucleotides align to TRBD1. The CDR3 sequence is 14 residues long. Germline V lookup: CDR1 MNHEY, CDR2 SMNVEV (reference sequence). Germline trimming cut 3 bases from V and 6 bases from J; bases unmatched to any gene: 6. The CDR3 region has the DNA TGTGCCAGCAGTTTGACAACAGGGGGCGGCGAGCAGTACTTC. This translates into CASSLTTGGGEQYF.

The J gene is TRBJ1-5, the V gene TRBV2; D is uncertain. Germline values: CDR1 SNHLY, CDR2 FYNNEI. The CDR3 spans 13 residues. Trimming removed 7 bases at V and 7 bases at J, with 14 bases between. The DNA of the CDR3 is TGTGCCAGCATTGGGGAGGTTGGCCAGCCCCAGCATTTT. Protein product: CASIGEVGQPQHF.